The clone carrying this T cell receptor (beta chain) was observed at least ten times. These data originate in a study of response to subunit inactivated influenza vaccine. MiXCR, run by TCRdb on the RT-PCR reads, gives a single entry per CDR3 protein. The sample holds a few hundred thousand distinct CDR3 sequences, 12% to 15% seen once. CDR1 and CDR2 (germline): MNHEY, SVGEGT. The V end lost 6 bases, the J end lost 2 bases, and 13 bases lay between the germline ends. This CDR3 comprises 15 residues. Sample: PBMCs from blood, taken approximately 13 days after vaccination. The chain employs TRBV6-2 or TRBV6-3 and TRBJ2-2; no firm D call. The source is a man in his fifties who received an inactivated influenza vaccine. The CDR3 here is CASSRTDGNTGELFF. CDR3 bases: TGTGCCAGCAGCCGTACGGACGGAAACACCGGGGAGCTGTTTTTT.